The clone carrying this T cell receptor beta chain was observed at least ten times. As yet, its antigen is unknown. These data belong to a study of T-cell reconstitution after alpha-beta-depleted transplantation in children. During its preparation, the TCRbeta library received unique molecular identifiers. TCRdb re-called the PCR reads through MiXCR, storing one row per CDR3 protein. The data hold 780,000 or so distinct CDR3 sequences, with roughly 16% observed a single time. General observations from the study: Among T cells one year after transplant, newly produced cells accounted for most counts and diversity. At around two months after transplant, the alpha-beta T cells were reportedly derived from several hundred expanded clones that came from non-depleted graft cells. Surviving thymic progenitors and recipient T cells were the source of high TCRbeta diversity at day 60 in some patients.

This CDR3 is built from 17 residues. Germline V gene data show CDR1 as SGHTA and CDR2 as FQGNSA. V was clipped by 2 bases and J by 3 bases, with 20 bases between them. Specimen: PBMCs, mostly from graft donor cells, collected 360 days after TCRalphabeta/CD19-depleted stem cell transplant. This TCR was sampled from a male patient under 18 who had a stem cell transplant for acute lymphoblastic leukemia, so the T cells may come from the graft donor. This chain uses TRBV7-2 with TRBJ2-7; D not certain. The CDR3 loop reads CASSLTRRIEENYEQYF. The CDR3 DNA reads TGTGCCAGCAGCTTAACACGACGTATCGAGGAGAACTACGAGCAGTACTTC.